The next 5 T cell receptor beta chains were all read from a single sample in a study of T cell responses to AZD1222 COVID-19 vaccine (dated by TCRdb to about 2021). Interpreted using the paper, the time point label stands for: baseline before first vaccination. Receptor amplification or capture employed the immunoSEQ multiplex PCR assay. TCRdb carries this immuneACCESS record with in-frame sequences only. Its versions omit some clonotypes, under half of them owing to an unresolved V gene in the studies checked, with the rest unexplained. Counted in this sample were roughly 42,000 clones; 80% of them appeared once. Of the sample, approximately 3.9% falls within the top ten clones. Sample: peripheral blood, taken on day 0 of AZD1222 vaccination. The receptors here all came from an adult in good health.

The chain's CDR3 is CASSFFRNQPQHF. The CDR3 nucleotides are TGTGCCAGCAGTTTTTTCCGTAATCAGCCCCAGCATTTT. The genes are TRBV28 and TRBJ1-5; unclear D gene. Trimming removed 3 bases at V and 4 bases at J, with 7 bases between. Germline V gives CDR1 MDHEN, CDR2 SYDVKM. This CDR3 has 13 residues.

The chain carries TRBV28 and TRBJ2-7; no clear D. V was clipped by 6 bases and J by 0 bases, with 12 bases between them. The germline gives CDR1 MDHEN, CDR2 SYDVKM. CDR3 length equals 14 residues. This CDR3 reads CASSTPSSSYEQYF. DNA of the CDR3: TGTGCCAGCAGCACCCCGAGCAGCTCCTACGAGCAGTACTTC.

V and J are TRBV25-1 and TRBJ2-7, with D maybe TRBD2 (5 bases). The CDR3 contains 14 residues. Trimming left V 3 bases short and J 7 bases short, with 16 bases between. CDR1 is MGHDK, CDR2 SYGVNS, per germline. CDR3 sequence (DNA): TGTGCCAGCAGTGACCTATACGGGGTATGGGAGCAGTACTTC. This sequence encodes CASSDLYGVWEQYF.

By sample fraction, this clone is medium-sized (0.01 to 0.1%). V and J are TRBV12-5 and TRBJ1-1; weak D call: TRBD1 (5 bases). From germline, CDR1 is LGHNT and CDR2 FRNRAP. Deletions cut 6 bases from V and 3 bases from J, with 11 bases between. The CDR3 is made up of 13 amino acids. The CDR3 region is CASGNVGDTEAFF. CDR3 bases: TGTGCTAGTGGAAACGTAGGGGACACTGAAGCTTTCTTT.

The CDR3 sequence: CASSLDITSGGAEETQYF. Here the CDR3 DNA reads TGTGCCAGCAGCTTAGATATAACTAGCGGGGGGGCCGAGGAGACCCAGTACTTC. This sequence joins TRBV11-3 and TRBJ2-5, with 13 bases fitting TRBD2. The CDR3 is 18 amino acids. CDR1 is SGHNT, CDR2 YENEEA, per germline. Germline trimming cut 0 bases from V and 5 bases from J; bases unmatched to any gene: 9.